The next 22 T cell receptor beta chains were all read from a single sample in a study of CD8+ T cells in alopecia areata. After isolation, RNA underwent reverse transcription to generate cDNA as the sequencing template. Using immunoSEQ multiplex PCR, the repertoire was profiled, and TCRdb retains in-frame clones only, with some absent. This sample has some 180,000 clones, with 50% to 65% found just once. Treatment here: oral pan-JAK inhibitor, 5-10 mg twice daily. The sample here was CD8+ T cells sorted from blood, taken at week 24, from a patient treated with tofacitinib. Receptor source: a human donor with alopecia areata.

The V and J genes are TRBV27 and TRBJ2-6; D uncertain. The CDR3 has 13 amino acids. The V and J ends lost 6 bases and 1 base respectively, with 4 bases between them. The germline CDR1 and CDR2 sequences are MNHEY and SMNVEV (reference sequence). CDR3 protein: CASSNSGANVLTF. The DNA of the CDR3 is TGTGCCAGCAGCAATTCTGGGGCCAACGTCCTGACTTTC.

The chain joins TRBV7-2 to TRBJ1-6; D is uncertain. Trimming took off 4 bases at V and 9 bases at J, with 16 bases between the two ends. Germline lookup yields CDR1 SGHTA and CDR2 FQGNSA. This CDR3 comprises 15 residues. CDR3 nucleotides: TGTGCCAGCAGCTCCCGCGACTCGTTAGGTTCACCCCTCCACTTT. Protein product: CASSSRDSLGSPLHF.

This clone was found a few times. Other DNA sequences within the sample encode an identical CDR3. The rearrangement links TRBV10-3 to TRBJ1-5, with D unresolved. The V end was cut by 3 bases, the J end by 2 bases, with 2 bases between. CDR3 length equals 12 residues. Germline lookup yields CDR1 ENHRY and CDR2 SYGVKD. Here the CDR3 DNA reads TGTGCCATCAGTGACGGCAATCAGCCCCAGCATTTT. This translates into CAISDGNQPQHF.

The V gene is TRBV29-1, the J gene TRBJ1-1; tentative D call: TRBD1 (6 bases). In germline, CDR1 is SQVTM, CDR2 ANQGSEA. Trimming stripped 3 bases from V and 6 bases from J, with 8 bases between. CDR3 length: 11 residues. The CDR3 sequence is CSVDRGAEAFF. As DNA, the CDR3 is TGCAGCGTTGACAGGGGAGCTGAAGCTTTCTTT.

V is TRBV5-1 and J is TRBJ2-7; D gene ambiguous. V lost 0 bases, J lost 5 bases, and 9 bases lay in between. This CDR3 spans 13 amino acids. Germline CDR1 SGHRS, CDR2 YFSETQ. CDR3 DNA sequence: TGCGCCAGCAGCTTGGACTCCGGAGACGAGCAGTACTTC. This codes for CASSLDSGDEQYF.

The chain's CDR3 is CAWFGAGQGEPTNEKLFF. The CDR3 coding sequence is TGTGCCTGGTTTGGAGCGGGACAGGGGGAACCAACTAATGAAAAACTGTTTTTT. The chain employs TRBV30 and TRBJ1-4; 11 bases align to TRBD1. The junction had 11 bases not matched to a gene; V was cut back by 5 bases and J by 0 bases. Germline loops: CDR1 GTSNPN, CDR2 SVGIG (reference sequence). This CDR3 contains 18 residues.

The J gene is TRBJ2-6, the V gene TRBV10-3; D is unclear. Trimming left V 4 bases short and J 4 bases short, with 14 bases between. CDR3 length equals 16 residues. Germline V gene lookup returns CDR1 ENHRY and CDR2 SYGVKD. CDR3 nucleotide sequence: TGTGCCATCAGTGGTGCCACTTCTTCCGGGGCCAACGTCCTGACTTTC. This translates into CAISGATSSGANVLTF.

The chain combines TRBV7-6 with TRBJ2-7; a weak D match, TRBD1 (6 bases). The V end was cut by 4 bases, the J end by 3 bases, with 10 bases between. Germline V gene data show CDR1 as SGHVS and CDR2 as FNYEAQ. The CDR3 is made up of 13 amino acids. CDR3 nucleotide sequence: TGTGCCAGCAGCTCTGGGGGCCTCTACGAGCAGTACTTC. The encoded protein is CASSSGGLYEQYF. Drawing the rest from reference TRBV7-6 and TRBJ2-7, the complete variable domain is GAGVSQSPRYKVTKRGQDVALRCDPISGHVSLYWYRQALGQGPEFLTYFNYEAQQDKSGLPNDRFSAERPEGSISTLTIQRTEQRDSAMYRCASSSGGLYEQYFGPGTRLTVT.

V is TRBV25-1 and J is TRBJ1-1; D is unresolved. The CDR3 sequence is 13 residues long. V shed 6 bases and J shed 0 bases, with 8 bases lying between them. Germline V gene data show CDR1 as MGHDK and CDR2 as SYGVNS. The CDR3 nucleotides are TGTGCCAGCAGCTTATCCATGAACACTGAAGCTTTCTTT. Its protein product is CASSLSMNTEAFF.

This clone showed up just once. In the same sample, other DNA sequences code for this CDR3. The rearrangement joins TRBV30 to TRBJ1-1; D not resolved. Germline V gives CDR1 GTSNPN, CDR2 SVGIG (reference sequence). Trimming left V 0 bases short and J 1 base short, with 9 bases between. This CDR3 has 14 amino acids. The CDR3: CAWSVGSGNTEAFF. The CDR3 DNA follows: TGTGCCTGGAGTGTAGGCTCTGGGAACACTGAAGCTTTCTTT.

This clone was observed a handful of times. CDR3 region: CAWNRQDREDSEQFF. The CDR3 nucleotides are TGTGCCTGGAATCGACAGGACAGGGAGGACAGTGAGCAGTTCTTC. The genes are TRBV30 and TRBJ2-1, with 8 nucleotides matching TRBD1. V shed 4 bases, J shed 9 bases, and the junction held 14 bases outside the gene matches. CDR3 size: 15 residues. Per germline, CDR1 GTSNPN and CDR2 SVGIG (reference sequence).

This clone was detected a few times. This chain connects TRBV19 to TRBJ1-1; tentatively, D is TRBD1 (5 bases). CDR1 is LNHDA and CDR2 is SQIVND in the germline V gene (reference sequence). CDR3 length equals 17 residues. The germline V and J ends were trimmed by 3 bases and 2 bases, with 19 bases remaining between them. The CDR3 here is CASSIVLTQGPNTEAFF. CDR3 nucleotide sequence: TGTGCCAGTAGTATTGTCCTAACCCAGGGACCCAACACTGAAGCTTTCTTT.

The chain uses TRBV13 and TRBJ1-1, with TRBD1 matching 7 bases. Germline loops: CDR1 PRHDT, CDR2 FYEKMQ (reference sequence). This CDR3 is built from 17 residues. V shed 7 bases and J 7 bases; nucleotides not matched to a gene: 21. The CDR3: CASTPDGATGSGGEAFF. The CDR3 bases are TGTGCCAGCACCCCCGATGGGGCGACAGGGAGCGGTGGTGAAGCTTTCTTT.

This clone was seen only a few times. The chain uses TRBV29-1 and TRBJ1-1; D gene unclear. CDR1 SQVTM and CDR2 ANQGSEA come from the germline V gene. The CDR3 totals 12 residues. Trimming stripped 3 bases from V and 3 bases from J, with 8 bases between. The CDR3 spells CSVEAGDTEAFF. The CDR3 nucleotides are TGCAGCGTTGAGGCGGGAGACACTGAAGCTTTCTTT. Supplemented by reference TRBV29-1 and TRBJ1-1, the full variable domain reads SAVISQKPSRDICQRGTSLTIQCQVDSQVTMMFWYRQQPGQSLTLIATANQGSEATYESGFVIDKFPISRPNLTFSTLTVSNMSPEDSSIYLCSVEAGDTEAFFGQGTRLTVV.

This sequence joins TRBV5-1 and TRBJ2-4, with D hard to call. The CDR3 has 15 residues. Trimming took off 6 bases at V and 0 bases at J, with 13 bases between the two ends. The germline CDR1 and CDR2 sequences are SGHRS and YFSETQ. The DNA of the CDR3 is TGCGCCAGCACCACAGACAACTCAGCCAAAAACATTCAGTACTTC. Amino acids: CASTTDNSAKNIQYF.

The V gene is TRBV30, the J gene TRBJ2-6, with D maybe TRBD2 (6 bases). Germline values: CDR1 GTSNPN, CDR2 SVGIG (reference sequence). The V and J ends lost 8 bases and 0 bases respectively, with 17 bases between them. The CDR3 contains 16 residues. The CDR3 region is CAGLSGTVSGANVLTF. The CDR3 DNA follows: TGTGCCGGACTCTCCGGGACTGTCTCTGGGGCCAACGTCCTGACTTTC.

This clone was detected only once. The chain recombines TRBV30 with TRBJ1-2; TRBD1 aligns across 11 bases. The CDR3 extends over 15 amino acids. Losses at the gene ends were 4 bases for V and 1 base for J; bases not matched to a gene: 5. The germline CDR1 and CDR2 sequences are GTSNPN and SVGIG (reference sequence). As DNA, the CDR3 is TGTGCCTGGACCAAAGGGACAGGGGGTAACTATGGCTACACCTTC. This gives the protein CAWTKGTGGNYGYTF.

The V gene is TRBV4-3, the J gene TRBJ2-3; D may be TRBD2 (6 bases). V was shortened by 4 bases and J by 3 bases, with 14 bases between the two germline ends. The CDR3 is made up of 15 amino acids. Germline V gene sequence: CDR1 LGHNA, CDR2 YSLEER. In DNA form, the CDR3 reads TGCGCCAGCAGCCCAACGGGGGACGGTACAGATACGCAGTATTTT. Protein: CASSPTGDGTDTQYF.

This chain uses TRBV7-9 with TRBJ2-1, with 9 bases lining up with TRBD2. CDR1 is SEHNR and CDR2 is FQNEAQ in the germline V gene (reference sequence). Trimming removed 4 bases from V and 6 bases from J; junction bases left unmatched: 1. The CDR3 spans 13 residues. The CDR3 loop is CASSWTSANEQFF. The CDR3 DNA follows: TGTGCCAGCAGCTGGACTAGCGCCAATGAGCAGTTCTTC.

With regard to this clone: Other DNA variants within this sample encode the same CDR3. The rearrangement joins TRBV30 to TRBJ1-1; D is unclear. V was clipped by 2 bases and J by 2 bases, with 6 bases between them. This CDR3 spans 12 amino acids. CDR1 and CDR2 from the germline V gene are GTSNPN and SVGIG (reference sequence). The chain's CDR3 is CAWSLSNTEAFF. In DNA, the CDR3 is TGTGCCTGGAGTCTATCCAACACTGAAGCTTTCTTT. Using reference TRBV30 and TRBJ1-1 for the parts outside the CDR3, the full variable domain is SQTIHQWPATLVQPVGSPLSLECTVEGTSNPNLYWYRQAAGRGLQLLFYSVGIGQISSEVPQNLSASRPQDRQFILSSKKLLLSDSGFYLCAWSLSNTEAFFGQGTRLTVV.

The chain has TRBV27 and TRBJ2-4, with D possibly called TRBD1 or TRBD2 (5 bases each). Germline V gene sequence: CDR1 MNHEY, CDR2 SMNVEV (reference sequence). The V end lost 0 bases, the J end lost 1 base, and 16 bases lay between the germline ends. The CDR3 covers 18 residues. CDR3 DNA: TGTGCCAGCAGTTTATCTTTTGGGGCCCGAGGGGCCAAAAACATTCAGTACTTC. This encodes CASSLSFGARGAKNIQYF.

The chain combines TRBV6-5 with TRBJ1-2; 7 positions match TRBD1. J was trimmed by 0 bases and V by 0 bases; bases with no gene match: 4. The CDR3 consists of 16 residues. CDR1 MNHEY and CDR2 SVGAGI come from the germline V gene. CDR3 sequence (DNA): TGTGCCAGCAGTTACTCCACAGGGGAATCTAACTATGGCTACACCTTC. Its translation is CASSYSTGESNYGYTF.